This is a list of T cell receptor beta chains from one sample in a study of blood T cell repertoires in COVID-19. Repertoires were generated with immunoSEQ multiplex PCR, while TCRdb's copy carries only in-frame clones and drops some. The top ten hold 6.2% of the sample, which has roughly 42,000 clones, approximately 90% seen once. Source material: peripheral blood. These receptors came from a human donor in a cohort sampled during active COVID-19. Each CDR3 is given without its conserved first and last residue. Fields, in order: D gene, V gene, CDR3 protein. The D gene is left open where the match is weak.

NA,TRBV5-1,ASSESPLETQY
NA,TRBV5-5,ASSHNDRPIQY
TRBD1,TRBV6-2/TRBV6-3,ASSYSTGTIQY
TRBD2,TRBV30,AWSTLTSGFTDTQY
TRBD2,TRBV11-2,ASSSTAGLAGVNEQF
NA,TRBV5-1,ASSPPPYETQY
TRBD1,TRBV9,ASSGGTGYIQETQY
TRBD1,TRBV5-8,ASSISGTGVQETQY
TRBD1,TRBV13,ASSSKHGTGGSYEQY
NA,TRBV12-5,ASGSEGFYGYT